This entry describes one TCR beta chain. Its antigen is not identified. The data belong to a study of OX40 agonist ivuxolimab in advanced cancers. Across the study: Treatment of patients was with ivuxolimab, an agonistic anti-OX40 (CD134) antibody. Study conclusions and caveats: Compared with CD4+, CD8+ T cells on average had more expanded clones.

Clones were read by immunoSEQ multiplex PCR, and TCRdb kept only the in-frame ones, dropping some. The sample includes roughly 90,000 clones, around 90% of them seen just once. CDR1 and CDR2 from the germline V gene are SQVTM and ANQGSEA. The V segment lost 6 bases and the J segment 8 bases; nucleotides outside the gene matches: 4. This CDR3 comprises 11 residues. Sequencing was performed on CD4+ or CD8+ T cells sorted from blood, taken in a trial of the OX40 agonist ivuxolimab. The chain recombines TRBV29-1 with TRBJ1-2; 9 positions agree with TRBD1. The receptor was isolated from an adult with an advanced solid tumor such as melanoma, head and neck, liver or kidney cancer. CDR3 nucleotides: TGCAGCGTCCGGACAGGGGAAGGCTACACCTTC. It yields the protein CSVRTGEGYTF.